A single sample is the source of the 12 T cell receptor beta chains below, sequenced in a study of T cell changes during pregnancy in multiple sclerosis. Here immunoSEQ multiplex PCR was the method, and the copy in TCRdb shows in-frame clones only, minus some. The sample has some 68,000 clones, about 90% seen once. The input for sequencing was peripheral blood, taken in the second trimester of pregnancy. These receptor sequences come from a female donor in good health, enrolled as a control in a pregnancy study.

The rearrangement links TRBV19 to TRBJ1-4, with D possibly TRBD1 on 6 matching bases. The germline CDR1 and CDR2 sequences are LNHDA and SQIVND (reference sequence). The CDR3 contains 15 residues. V was trimmed by 4 bases and J by 5 bases, leaving 14 bases between them. The CDR3 here is CASSTRGGGNEKLFF. Here the CDR3 DNA reads TGTGCCAGTAGTACCAGGGGCGGGGGAAATGAAAAACTGTTTTTT.

The chain carries TRBV28 and TRBJ2-7; D is perhaps TRBD1 (5 bases). The CDR3 sequence is 19 residues long. Per the germline V gene, CDR1 is MDHEN and CDR2 is SYDVKM. Trimming took off 1 base at V and 6 bases at J, with 28 bases between the two ends. The chain's CDR3 is CASSLFISASRDSDSEQYF. For the CDR3, the DNA is TGTGCCAGCAGTTTATTCATTTCCGCGTCCCGAGACAGCGATTCCGAGCAGTACTTC. Drawing the rest from reference TRBV28 and TRBJ2-7, the complete variable domain is DVKVTQSSRYLVKRTGEKVFLECVQDMDHENMFWYRQDPGLGLRLIYFSYDVKMKEKGDIPEGYSVSREKKERFSLILESASTNQTSMYLCASSLFISASRDSDSEQYFGPGTRLTVT.

The V gene is TRBV9, the J gene TRBJ2-3; D not certain. CDR3 length: 16 residues. Germline CDR1 is SGDLS and CDR2 is YYNGEE. Trimming cost V 0 bases and J 2 bases, with 13 bases left between them. The CDR3 nucleotides are TGTGCCAGCAGCGTAGGCAGCGTAGGATACACAGATACGCAGTATTTT. Translated: CASSVGSVGYTDTQYF.

The chain couples TRBV27 to TRBJ1-5; no clear D. With 0 bases removed from V and 5 bases from J, the gap between germline ends came to 11 bases. Germline V gene lookup returns CDR1 MNHEY and CDR2 SMNVEV (reference sequence). The CDR3 totals 15 residues. In DNA, the CDR3 is TGTGCCAGCAGTTTATCTCTCCAAACACATCAGCCCCAGCATTTT. This codes for CASSLSLQTHQPQHF.

The V gene is TRBV7-3, the J gene TRBJ1-6; a weak D match, TRBD1 (5 bases). Germline CDR1 is SGHTA and CDR2 is FQGTGA. The CDR3 runs to 13 residues. V lost 2 bases to trimming and J lost 7 bases, with 6 bases between them. CDR3 loop: CASSLQGNSPLHF. The CDR3, as DNA: TGTGCCAGCAGCTTACAGGGAAATTCACCCCTCCACTTT.

V and J are TRBV28 and TRBJ1-3; D perhaps matches TRBD1 (6 bases). The germline V gene has CDR1 MDHEN and CDR2 SYDVKM. CDR3 length: 16 amino acids. The V end was cut by 10 bases, the J end by 3 bases, with 22 bases between. In DNA form, the CDR3 reads TGTGCCACCTCCGGGTTGGGGGGGCCTCGTGGAAACACCATATATTTT. It yields the protein CATSGLGGPRGNTIYF.

This clone was detected only once. This chain connects TRBV9 to TRBJ2-5, with D possibly matching TRBD1 (5 bases). Trimming stripped 3 bases from V and 2 bases from J, with 14 bases between. CDR3 length: 15 amino acids. CDR1 and CDR2 from the germline V gene are SGDLS and YYNGEE. The CDR3 DNA reads TGTGCCAGCAGCGCCTCGGCGACAGATCAAGAGACCCAGTACTTC. Amino acids: CASSASATDQETQYF.

V gene TRBV7-2 combines with J gene TRBJ2-2; D possibly corresponds to TRBD2 (6 bases). The V end lost 1 base, the J end lost 1 base, and 10 bases lay between the germline ends. CDR1 is SGHTA and CDR2 is FQGNSA in the germline V gene. This CDR3 has 16 amino acids. This CDR3 is CASSLVPGLNTGELFF. The CDR3 DNA sequence: TGTGCCAGCAGCTTAGTTCCGGGACTGAACACCGGGGAGCTGTTTTTT.

The chain employs TRBV28 and TRBJ2-1; 9 positions match TRBD2. V trimming: 3 bases; J trimming: 3 bases; junction bases outside the gene matches: 15. The CDR3 runs 19 residues. Looked up from germline, CDR1 is MDHEN and CDR2 is SYDVKM. CDR3 protein: CASSFRAGREGLIYNEQFF. CDR3 DNA sequence: TGTGCCAGCAGTTTTCGAGCCGGGCGGGAGGGCTTAATCTACAATGAGCAGTTCTTC.

This chain connects TRBV7-2 to TRBJ1-1; 9 bases agree with TRBD1. The germline gives CDR1 SGHTA, CDR2 FQGNSA. This CDR3 comprises 14 residues. V shed 3 bases, J shed 6 bases, and the junction held 5 bases outside the gene matches. Here the CDR3 DNA reads TGTGCCAGCAGCTTCACAGGGGGCTGGGCTGAAGCTTTCTTT. Amino acids: CASSFTGGWAEAFF.

This chain joins TRBV5-1 and TRBJ2-3; 7 nucleotides line up with TRBD1. CDR1 is SGHRS, CDR2 YFSETQ, per germline. CDR3 length: 15 amino acids. The trim removed 8 bases at V and 2 bases at J, leaving 11 bases unmatched. The CDR3 loop is CASNQGVRSTDTQYF. CDR3 in DNA: TGCGCCAGTAACCAGGGGGTGCGGTCCACAGATACGCAGTATTTT.

The chain carries TRBV2 and TRBJ1-5; 8 bases align to TRBD1. The CDR3 runs to 14 residues. Trimming removed 4 bases from V and 6 bases from J; junction bases left unmatched: 5. Germline CDR1 and CDR2: SNHLY and FYNNEI. The CDR3 here is CASSADRVGQPQHF. The CDR3 DNA is TGTGCCAGCAGTGCGGACAGGGTTGGTCAGCCCCAGCATTTT.